This entry features one TCR beta chain sequence. The sample holds a few counts of this clonotype. It has no known antigen specificity. Base qualities were left out, and no much larger clone turns up one base away. The sample's time point label is to be understood as: persistent/refractory GD, antithyroid drugs over 5 years with positive TRAb. RNA was extracted from PBMCs in TRIzol for both TCR sequencing and RNA sequencing. Graves' disease was diagnosed according to American Thyroid Association guidelines. Recruitment of patients was carried out at an endocrinology department in Xi'an, China. Each patient gave about 8.1 milliliters of peripheral blood, collected in an EDTA anticoagulant tube. PBMCs were isolated by Ficoll Paque Plus density gradient separation without further T cell sorting. An Agilent 2100 Bioanalyzer and agarose gel were used to check RNA quality, while a NanoDrop 2000 measured RNA concentration.

This sample was included in a study of regulatory T cells in long-lasting Graves disease (dated by TCRdb to the early 2020s). The study in broad terms: Persistent Graves' disease was defined as antithyroid drug treatment for over 5 years with persistently positive TSH receptor autoantibodies. Peripheral blood TCR sequencing and RNA sequencing compared persistent Graves' disease patients with newly diagnosed Graves' disease patients. The study was registered as a clinical trial and conducted in China. TCR sequencing covered some 13 persistent and 20 newly diagnosed Graves' disease patients, 33 samples in total. On average, persistent Graves' disease patients in the clinical cohort had been on antithyroid drugs for about 9.7 years.

General conclusions and limits of the study: Lower TCR Shannon entropy and fewer highly expanded clones were observed in persistent Graves' disease patients than in newly diagnosed patients, which suggested clonal expansion. Persistent patients shared more public clonotypes among themselves (around 2,700) than newly diagnosed patients did (roughly 910). Only peripheral blood was studied, because thyroid tissue, the primary lesion, was inaccessible. Sequencing and analysis were limited to the TCR beta chain. As a limitation, the authors acknowledged that the small sample size may reduce accuracy.

The library was produced with multiplex PCR. TCRdb records Illumina HiSeq 4000 as the sequencer. TCR beta libraries were built with iRepertoire HTBI primers and Arm-PCR amplification of CDR3 regions. Before sequencing, the PCR products underwent gel purification. The paper's data handling went like this. Across samples, 60 to 75 TRBV and 13 to 15 TRBJ segments were identified and used for gene usage analysis of CDR3 amino acid clonotypes. Filtered high-quality paired reads were merged into contigs using COPE and FqMerger. BLAST was used to align contigs to IMGT TRBV, TRBD and TRBJ reference genes, with CDR3 defined following IMGT. Highly expanded clones were defined as clonotypes with a frequency above 0.1%. Repertoire diversity was measured by Shannon entropy, and V-J evenness by the Gini coefficient. A clonotype was considered public if more than one individual shared it. The public reads were quality trimmed at Q25 with fastp and then assembled into clones with MiXCR by TCRdb, keeping productive beta chains. Every entry covers one CDR3 protein and lists the most common genes and DNA from its rows. The V and J calls reflect TCRdb's pipeline rather than the authors' work. The sample table holds about 340,000 distinct CDR3 sequences, of which about 18% were seen once. Less than 30% of the sample lies in the top ten.

The TCR originated in a female donor with Graves disease. The material sequenced was peripheral blood mononuclear cells (PBMCs), taken when the disease was refractory, from a patient treated with antithyroid drugs.

CDR3 loop: CSARGQRGLAGGETQYF. The nucleotide sequence is TGCAGTGCTAGAGGGCAGAGGGGACTAGCGGGAGGGGAGACCCAGTACTTC. This chain joins TRBV20-1 to TRBJ2-5, with 16 junctional bases fitting TRBD2. The CDR3 spans 17 residues, from the cysteine through the phenylalanine. The retained sequence is limited to the CDR3, 51 bases, with the frame set at the first base. V is cut back by 1 base and J by 5 bases, with 7 bases in the junction unmatched. The CDR1 and CDR2 encoded by the germline V gene (reference sequence) are DFQATT and SNEGSKA.